The rows below give T cell receptor beta chains drawn from one sample of a study of blood T cell repertoires in COVID-19. Some clones are missing from TCRdb's copy, which holds only in-frame ones; the method was immunoSEQ multiplex PCR. The sample has approximately 170,000 clones, approximately 91% seen once. The sequencing sample was made of peripheral blood. These receptors all stem from a man younger than 35 with COVID-19, enrolled during active disease. CDR3s include the opening cysteine and the closing phenylalanine or tryptophan. A D gene is named only where the DNA matches it firmly. Size tells how often a clone was seen (once, few, many) or the class of an expanded clone, and some rows leave it out.

V	J	size	D	CDR3	DNA
TRBV27	TRBJ2-7	NA	TRBD2	CASSSWTSGRGGYEQYF	TGTGCCAGCAGTTCATGGACTAGCGGGAGGGGCGGGTACGAGCAGTACTTC
TRBV6-5	TRBJ1-2	NA	TRBD1	CASLNNRGRYGGYTF	TGTGCCAGCTTAAACAACAGGGGGAGGTATGGTGGCTACACCTTC
TRBV11-2	TRBJ2-2	NA	NA	CASSLIFRQGGITGELFF	TGTGCCAGCAGCTTAATATTCCGACAGGGAGGTATCACCGGGGAGCTGTTTTTT
TRBV23-1	TRBJ2-7	NA	TRBD1	CASSPYARQGSYEQYF	TGCGCCAGCAGTCCCTATGCGAGACAGGGATCCTACGAGCAGTACTTC
TRBV29-1	TRBJ1-1	NA	NA	CSVWAPLGNTEAFF	TGCAGCGTTTGGGCCCCGTTGGGGAACACTGAAGCTTTCTTT
TRBV29-1	TRBJ2-5	NA	TRBD1	CSVYQIPGQPRETQYF	TGCAGCGTTTACCAAATACCGGGACAGCCTAGGGAGACCCAGTACTTC
TRBV25-1	TRBJ2-7	NA	TRBD1	CASSEDRVTYEQYF	TGTGCCAGCAGTGAGGACAGGGTTACCTACGAGCAGTACTTC
TRBV28	TRBJ2-7	NA	TRBD1	CASSLQGAPYEQYF	TGTGCCAGCAGCCTCCAGGGGGCCCCCTACGAGCAGTACTTC
TRBV29-1	TRBJ1-4	NA	TRBD1	CSVFTGETEKLLF	TGCAGCGTCTTTACAGGGGAGACGGAAAAACTGCTTTTT
TRBV19	TRBJ2-7	few	TRBD2	CASSSGTSGRNYYEQYF	TGTGCCAGTAGTTCCGGGACTAGCGGGAGGAATTACTACGAGCAGTACTTC
TRBV27	TRBJ1-6	NA	NA	CASSWRGNSPLHF	TGTGCCAGCAGCTGGAGGGGTAATTCACCCCTCCACTTT
TRBV30	TRBJ1-1	once	NA	CAWRRKGVGTEAFF	TGTGCCTGGAGGAGGAAGGGAGTCGGCACTGAAGCTTTCTTT
TRBV28	TRBJ2-5	NA	NA	CASSKRVKETQYF	TGTGCCAGCAGCAAGAGGGTTAAAGAGACCCAGTACTTC
TRBV29-1	TRBJ2-7	few	NA	CSAHRDSEQYF	TGCAGCGCCCACCGAGACAGCGAGCAGTACTTC
TRBV2	TRBJ1-2	NA	NA	CASRPGGLYYGYTF	TGTGCCAGCAGGCCGGGGGGCCTTTACTATGGCTACACCTTC